This TCR beta chain was recovered during a study of blood T cell repertoires in COVID-19 (TCRdb year 2020). Some background on the complete study: Collaborator samples came from the United States, Italy and Spain and covered acute and convalescent phases of COVID-19. The material from the prospective study consisted of cDNA or gDNA derived from T cells, B-cell-depleted T cells, or PBMCs. Subjects who had been exposed to COVID-19, were actively infected with it, or had recovered from it provided the deeply sampled blood TCRbeta repertoires that made up the dataset. The repertoires were released in a freely available public database intended as a resource for research on the immune response to SARS-CoV-2. Samples were obtained from the ongoing ImmuneRACE study (first 160 participants) and from about 1,300 subjects provided by 6 global collaborators. A de-identified subject ID, COVID-19 status, age in years and sex were almost always included in the sample metadata. HLA class I and class II types, where available, came from metadata supplied by the sample provider rather than from assay-based typing.

Findings and caveats that apply to the study as a whole: The quantity of clinical and demographic metadata differed by source and by participant and was supplied without curation.

Participants in the prospective study were enrolled through a virtual design, were aged about 18 to 89 years, and lived in approximately 24 United States geographic areas. To assign participants to cohorts, the prospective study relied on clinical history that participants themselves reported in a screening survey and a study questionnaire. ImmuneRACE Cohort 3 recovered participants were defined by two consecutive negative NP/OP PCR tests, healthcare professional clearance, or symptom resolution. In the prospective study, whole blood, serum and a nasopharyngeal or oropharyngeal swab were collected from each participant by mobile phlebotomists. Over a roughly 2-month period, participants in the prospective study had the option of providing additional blood draws and questionnaires. Blood samples from the prospective study were shipped frozen or at room temperature prior to DNA extraction. V is reduced by 5 bases and J by 0 bases, leaving a spacing of 14 bases between them. Taken from the germline V gene, the CDR1 and CDR2 loops are SGHVS and FNYEAQ. The CDR3 measures 15 amino acids from cysteine to phenylalanine. The entry retains the CDR3 DNA only, 45 bases that are in frame from base 1.

Notes on this clone: No cognate antigen has been identified for it. Base qualities are not recorded, but no much larger clone differs from it by a single base.

TCRbeta CDR3 regions were amplified from genomic DNA by means of the immunoSEQ Assay, a bias-controlled multiplex PCR. The study's own analysis went as follows. Within the assay, amplification of reference gene primers was used to estimate how many nucleated cells each sample contained. To quantify the absolute abundance of each unique TCRbeta CDR3 rearrangement, sequence reads were collapsed and filtered. Productive Simpson clonality was computed per sample as the square root of Simpson's diversity index over productive rearrangements. What TCRdb holds here is the immuneACCESS table cut down to in-frame rearrangements. Part of the clones is not present; checked against another copy, under half of the missing clones reflect an unresolved V gene, and the others are unexplained. V and J calls and clone size are as listed in that table; D and trimming were resolved from the DNA. The sample profile shows 200,000 to 300,000 clones; around 88% of them were found once. The ten top clones hold 4.1% of the sample.

The source of this sequence is a woman in her 30s who had recovered from COVID-19. The chain was built from TRBV7-6 and TRBJ2-7, with the D segment identity uncertain. The sequenced sample was PBMCs or T cells enriched from blood (not recorded which). The CDR3 loop reads CASSPRSASSYEQYF. The nucleotide sequence reads TGTGCCAGCAGCCCTCGGAGCGCTAGCTCCTACGAGCAGTACTTC.